Shown below are 18 T cell receptor beta chains from a single sample sequenced in a study of cytomegalovirus exposure and HLA in healthy donors. 13 Jbeta primers and 60 Vbeta primers were used for the PCR. This table comes from immunoSEQ multiplex PCR, and its TCRdb copy is limited to in-frame clones, with some not included. The sample holds roughly 99,000 clones; roughly three quarters are singletons and the top ten take about 3.8%. The sample consisted of PBMCs. These receptors came from a woman aged 40 to 50 in good health and CMV-seronegative.

This chain joins TRBV5-1 and TRBJ2-3, with D unresolved. The CDR3 totals 13 residues. Germline lookup yields CDR1 SGHRS and CDR2 YFSETQ. The V end was cut by 0 bases, the J end by 4 bases, with 6 bases between. The CDR3 DNA reads TGCGCCAGCAGCTTGGCCCCGTCAGATACGCAGTATTTT. Translation gives CASSLAPSDTQYF. Combining the CDR3 with reference TRBV5-1 and TRBJ2-3 gives the whole variable domain KAGVTQTPRYLIKTRGQQVTLSCSPISGHRSVSWYQQTPGQGLQFLFEYFSETQRNKGNFPGRFSGRQFSNSRSEMNVSTLELGDSALYLCASSLAPSDTQYFGPGTRLTVL.

The chain couples TRBV5-8 to TRBJ2-3; D is unresolved. Trimming left V 4 bases short and J 1 base short, with 19 bases between. Germline CDR1 SGHTS, CDR2 YDEGEE. This CDR3 has 17 residues. In nucleotides, the CDR3 is TGTGCCAGCAGCCAACTCGACTCCTCGTTCGGCACAGATACGCAGTATTTT. Protein: CASSQLDSSFGTDTQYF.

The CDR3 region has the DNA TGCAGCGGGGGCGGTACAGGGGCGAGCGGCTACACCTTC. It specifies CSGGGTGASGYTF. The chain combines TRBV29-1 with TRBJ1-2; 7 positions match TRBD1. V shed 7 bases, J shed 8 bases, and the junction held 13 bases outside the gene matches. The CDR3 length is 13 residues. The germline V gene has CDR1 SQVTM and CDR2 ANQGSEA.

This clone was counted only a few times. The J gene is TRBJ2-1, the V gene TRBV2; 10 nucleotides agree with TRBD2. After removal of 4 bases from V and 10 bases from J, the junction contained 7 bases not matched to a gene. In germline, CDR1 is SNHLY, CDR2 FYNNEI. The length of the CDR3 is 14 residues. CDR3 amino acids: CASSGVSGGYEQFF. The CDR3 DNA reads as TGTGCCAGCAGTGGAGTTAGCGGGGGGTACGAGCAGTTCTTC. Based on the CDR3 plus reference TRBV2 and TRBJ2-1, the full variable domain is EPEVTQTPSHQVTQMGQEVILRCVPISNHLYFYWYRQILGQKVEFLVSFYNNEISEKSEIFDDQFSVERPDGSNFTLKIRSTKLEDSAMYFCASSGVSGGYEQFFGPGTRLTVL.

The V call is TRBV4-1, the J call TRBJ2-2; D ambiguous. The CDR3 consists of 15 residues. The V gene's germline CDR1 is MGHRA and CDR2 YSYEKL. V was shortened by 1 base and J by 4 bases, with 10 bases between the two germline ends. The CDR3 spells CASSQVQQFTGELFF. The CDR3 DNA reads TGCGCCAGCAGCCAAGTGCAACAGTTCACCGGGGAGCTGTTTTTT.

The chain employs TRBV11-3 and TRBJ1-6; D is unresolved. V gave up 0 bases and J gave up 7 bases, with 10 bases separating them. This CDR3 region has 15 residues. The V gene's germline CDR1 is SGHNT and CDR2 YENEEA. The CDR3 sequence: CASSLDFGRNSPLHF. The CDR3 DNA follows: TGTGCCAGCAGCTTAGATTTTGGTCGGAATTCACCCCTCCACTTT.

The CDR3 nucleotides are TGTGCCACCCGGGAAGGGGGGGCCCTTTCCTACGAGCAGTACTTC. Protein product: CATREGGALSYEQYF. The chain is built from TRBV28 and TRBJ2-7, with D possibly being TRBD2 (7 bases). The V gene's germline CDR1 is MDHEN and CDR2 SYDVKM. Trimming removed 10 bases at V and 1 base at J, with 20 bases between. The CDR3 covers 15 residues.

This clone was observed a handful of times. The CDR3: CASSLGGQLNTEAFF. The CDR3 DNA reads as TGTGCCAGCAGCTTAGGGGGACAGTTGAACACTGAAGCTTTCTTT. This rearrangement joins TRBV7-8 to TRBJ1-1; TRBD1 matches at 7 bases. The CDR3 totals 15 residues. V dropped 1 base and J dropped 0; count of bases not matched to a gene: 2. Germline CDR1 reads SGHVS; CDR2 reads FQNEAQ.

The V call is TRBV4-1, the J call TRBJ1-5; TRBD1 matches 7 bases. CDR3 size: 15 residues. Germline trimming cut 0 bases from V and 7 bases from J; bases unmatched to any gene: 6. Germline CDR1 reads MGHRA; CDR2 reads YSYEKL. CDR3 region: CASSQDEGAGQPQHF. The DNA for the CDR3 is TGCGCCAGCAGCCAAGACGAGGGGGCCGGGCAGCCCCAGCATTTT.

CDR3 coding DNA: TGTGCCAGCAGTGAACTGACAGGATCCGAAGCTTTCTTT. Its translation: CASSELTGSEAFF. The V gene is TRBV6-1, the J gene TRBJ1-1, with D tentatively TRBD1 (6 bases). The germline V and J ends were trimmed by 2 bases and 8 bases, with 12 bases remaining between them. This CDR3 contains 13 residues. Germline lookup yields CDR1 MNHNS and CDR2 SASEGT.

CDR3 sequence reads: CASSGRGGYTQYF. CDR3 DNA: TGTGCCAGCAGCGGGCGGGGGGGCTATACGCAGTATTTT. The V and J genes are TRBV7-2 and TRBJ2-3; 9 bases are a match to TRBD2. The germline gives CDR1 SGHTA, CDR2 FQGNSA. The trim removed 5 bases at V and 7 bases at J, leaving 4 bases unmatched. This CDR3 has 13 amino acids.

As DNA, the CDR3 is TGCGCCAGCAGCCAATTGGGGCAGGGGAGCGAGCAGTACTTC. Protein: CASSQLGQGSEQYF. The rearrangement joins TRBV5-1 to TRBJ2-7; a possible D gene is TRBD1 (6 bases). Between the trimmed V and J ends, which lost 4 bases and 6 bases, there was a span of 17 bases. The CDR3 contains 14 residues. The germline gives CDR1 SGHRS, CDR2 YFSETQ.

The V and J genes are TRBV7-9 and TRBJ2-7; 9 bases match TRBD1. The CDR3 runs to 16 residues. Germline loops: CDR1 SEHNR, CDR2 FQNEAQ (reference sequence). V was clipped by 6 bases and J by 1 base; unmatched bases: 10. The CDR3 reads CASRKETGQGSYEQYF. In DNA form, the CDR3 reads TGTGCCAGCAGGAAAGAGACGGGACAGGGATCCTACGAGCAGTACTTC.

The chain links TRBV28 to TRBJ1-6, with a tentative D call TRBD1 (6 bases). V dropped 4 bases and J dropped 5 bases, with 15 bases sitting between them. Germline-derived CDR1 and CDR2 are MDHEN and SYDVKM. This CDR3 is 16 amino acids long. The CDR3 DNA reads TGTGCCAGCAGTTCTTCCGGTAAGGGGGATAATTCACCCCTCCACTTT. As protein: CASSSSGKGDNSPLHF.

This CDR3 is CASSLSGTTNTEAFF. The CDR3 DNA is TGCGCCAGCAGCTTGAGTGGGACAACGAACACTGAAGCTTTCTTT. This chain joins TRBV5-1 and TRBJ1-1; perhaps TRBD1 as D (6 bases). Germline loops: CDR1 SGHRS, CDR2 YFSETQ. Trimming pared 1 base from V and 1 base from J, leaving 11 bases between. CDR3 length equals 15 residues.

The V and J genes are TRBV9 and TRBJ2-3; TRBD1 might be the D (5 bases). Germline V gene lookup returns CDR1 SGDLS and CDR2 YYNGEE. Trimming took 3 bases from V and 0 from J, leaving 8 bases between them. The CDR3 is 14 amino acids. The CDR3 loop is CASSGTTSTDTQYF. CDR3 bases: TGTGCCAGCAGCGGGACAACTAGCACAGATACGCAGTATTTT.

The chain recombines TRBV7-2 with TRBJ1-2, with 7 bases aligning to TRBD1. The CDR3 length is 14 residues. Germline loops: CDR1 SGHTA, CDR2 FQGNSA. The ends lost 4 bases at V and 2 bases at J; junction bases unmatched: 4. The CDR3 nucleotides are TGTGCCAGCAGCTCGAGACAGGGAAACTATGGCTACACCTTC. Protein product: CASSSRQGNYGYTF.

The chain employs TRBV10-3 and TRBJ2-6, with TRBD2 matching 7 bases. Germline CDR1 reads ENHRY; CDR2 reads SYGVKD. This CDR3 is 18 amino acids long. The junction had 12 bases not matched to a gene; V was cut back by 7 bases and J by 0 bases. Here the CDR3 DNA reads TGTGCCATCACGGGGACGGGGGGAAGGGCCTCTGGGGCCAACGTCCTGACTTTC. Residues: CAITGTGGRASGANVLTF.